This TCR beta chain appears in the sequencing data of a study of human T cells and chemical hapten exposure. Someone pulled total RNA out of unfractionated whole blood. The V and J ends lost 6 bases and 7 bases respectively, with 15 bases between them. The CDR3 has 14 residues. Germline-derived CDR1 and CDR2 are MNHEY and SMNVEV (reference sequence). TCRdb reprocessed the 5' RACE reads with MiXCR, giving one entry per CDR3 protein. The sample lists under 100,000 distinct CDR3 sequences, around 15% occurring once. The chain has TRBV27 and TRBJ2-2; D perhaps matches TRBD2 (6 bases). The clonotype was recovered from a female donor in good health. CDR3 sequence (DNA): TGTGCCAGCAGCCCCCTGCGCGGGATCGGGGAGCTGTTTTTT. Protein: CASSPLRGIGELFF.